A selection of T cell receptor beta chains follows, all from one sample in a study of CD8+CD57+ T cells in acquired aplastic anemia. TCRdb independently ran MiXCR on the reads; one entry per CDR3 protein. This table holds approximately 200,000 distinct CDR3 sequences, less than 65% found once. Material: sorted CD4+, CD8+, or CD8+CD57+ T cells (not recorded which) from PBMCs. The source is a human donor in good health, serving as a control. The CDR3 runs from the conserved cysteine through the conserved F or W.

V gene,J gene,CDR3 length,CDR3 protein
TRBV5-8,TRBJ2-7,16,CASSPHGTGVSYEQYF
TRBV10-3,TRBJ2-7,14,CAISEMGRTYEQYF
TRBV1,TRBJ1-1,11,CRPDLNTEAFF
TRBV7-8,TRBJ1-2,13,CASSLSGSAGYTF
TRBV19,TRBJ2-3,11,CASSTPGGYYF
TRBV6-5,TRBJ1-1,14,CASMRSLLGTEAFF
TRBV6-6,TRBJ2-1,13,CASSPGETREQFF
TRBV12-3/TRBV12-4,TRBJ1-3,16,CASSLGQDHSGNTIYF
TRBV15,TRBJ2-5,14,CATSRDKDQETQYF
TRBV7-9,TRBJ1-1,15,CASSLAGQGAAEAFF
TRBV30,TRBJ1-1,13,CAWSVGAGTEAFF
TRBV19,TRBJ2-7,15,CASSPSGGNNYEQYF
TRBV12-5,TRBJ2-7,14,CASSLIGPTYEQYF
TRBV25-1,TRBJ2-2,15,CANRGGTGDTGELFF
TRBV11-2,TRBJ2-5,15,CASSFGTGEQETQYF
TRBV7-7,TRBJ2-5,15,CASSLQHREGETQYF
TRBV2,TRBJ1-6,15,CASSQRTGRVSPLHF
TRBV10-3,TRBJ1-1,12,CATGTGNTEAFF
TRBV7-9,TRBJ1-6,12,CASSFINSPLHF
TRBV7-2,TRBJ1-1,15,CASSFRGQLNTEAFF
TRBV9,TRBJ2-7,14,CASSPTGGRDEQYF
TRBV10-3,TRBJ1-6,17,CAISSGLKSSYNSPLHF
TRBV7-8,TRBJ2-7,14,CASSLGGRGYEQYF
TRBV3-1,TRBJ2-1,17,CASSQDRGTHSYNEQFF
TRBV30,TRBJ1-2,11,CAWIDSHGYTF
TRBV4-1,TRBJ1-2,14,CASSREGLEYGYTF
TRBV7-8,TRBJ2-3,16,CASSFGALPPRDTQYF
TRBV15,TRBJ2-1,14,CATSRVAGANEQFF